Given below is one T cell receptor beta chain in context. Its antigen is currently unknown. Germline V gene data show CDR1 as MNHEY and CDR2 as SVGAGI. This CDR3 spans 14 amino acids. Trimming removed 0 bases at V and 5 bases at J, with 10 bases between. The source of the sample is a study of siplizumab effects on memory and regulatory T cells. Study results and limitations: Naive T cells seemed more diverse than memory cells; they also seemed major alloresponse contributors. Most proliferating CD4+ or CD8+ clones, roughly 75-97%, had no naive or memory assignment.

Clones were read by immunoSEQ multiplex PCR, and TCRdb kept only the in-frame ones, dropping some. This table has some 40,000 clones, around 89% appearing once. The sample consisted of naive CD4+ T cells sorted from blood. This sequence originates from a human donor in good health. J is TRBJ1-2 and V is TRBV6-5, with unresolved D. The CDR3 here is CASSYSYSPYGYTF. CDR3 DNA sequence: TGTGCCAGCAGTTACTCGTACAGCCCTTATGGCTACACCTTC.